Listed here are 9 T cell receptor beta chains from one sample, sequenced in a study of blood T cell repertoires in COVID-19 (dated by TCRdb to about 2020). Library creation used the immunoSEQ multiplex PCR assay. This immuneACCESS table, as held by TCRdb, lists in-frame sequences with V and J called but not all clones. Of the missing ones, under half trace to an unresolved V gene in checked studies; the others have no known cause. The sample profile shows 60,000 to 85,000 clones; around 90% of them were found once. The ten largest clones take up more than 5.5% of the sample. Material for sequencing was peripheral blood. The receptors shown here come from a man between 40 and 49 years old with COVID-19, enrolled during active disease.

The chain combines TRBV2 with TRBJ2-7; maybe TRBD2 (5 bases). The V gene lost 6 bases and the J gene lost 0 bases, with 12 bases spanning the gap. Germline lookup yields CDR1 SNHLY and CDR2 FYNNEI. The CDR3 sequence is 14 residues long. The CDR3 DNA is TGTGCCAGCAGCTTCGGAGGCACCTCCTACGAGCAGTACTTC. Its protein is CASSFGGTSYEQYF.

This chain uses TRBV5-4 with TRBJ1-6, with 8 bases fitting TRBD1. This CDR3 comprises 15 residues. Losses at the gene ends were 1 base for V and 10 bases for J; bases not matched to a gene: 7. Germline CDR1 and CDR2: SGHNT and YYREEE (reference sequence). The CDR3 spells CASSLSDRDESPLHF. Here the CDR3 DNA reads TGTGCCAGCAGCTTGTCGGACAGGGACGAATCACCCCTCCACTTT.

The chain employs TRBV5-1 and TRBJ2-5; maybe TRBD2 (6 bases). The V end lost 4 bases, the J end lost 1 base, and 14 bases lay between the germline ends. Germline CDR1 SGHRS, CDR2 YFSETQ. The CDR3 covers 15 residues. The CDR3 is CASSPVGSGQETQYF. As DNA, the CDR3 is TGCGCCAGCAGCCCCGTGGGTAGCGGCCAAGAGACCCAGTACTTC. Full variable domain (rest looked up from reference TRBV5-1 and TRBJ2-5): KAGVTQTPRYLIKTRGQQVTLSCSPISGHRSVSWYQQTPGQGLQFLFEYFSETQRNKGNFPGRFSGRQFSNSRSEMNVSTLELGDSALYLCASSPVGSGQETQYFGPGTRLLVL.

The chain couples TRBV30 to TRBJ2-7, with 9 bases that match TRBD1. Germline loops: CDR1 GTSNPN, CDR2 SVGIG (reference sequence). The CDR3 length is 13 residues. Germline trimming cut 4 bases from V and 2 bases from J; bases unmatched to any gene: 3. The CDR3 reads CAWNRDRAYEQYF. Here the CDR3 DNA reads TGTGCCTGGAACAGGGACAGGGCCTACGAGCAGTACTTC. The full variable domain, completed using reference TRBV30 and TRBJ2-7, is SQTIHQWPATLVQPVGSPLSLECTVEGTSNPNLYWYRQAAGRGLQLLFYSVGIGQISSEVPQNLSASRPQDRQFILSSKKLLLSDSGFYLCAWNRDRAYEQYFGPGTRLTVT.

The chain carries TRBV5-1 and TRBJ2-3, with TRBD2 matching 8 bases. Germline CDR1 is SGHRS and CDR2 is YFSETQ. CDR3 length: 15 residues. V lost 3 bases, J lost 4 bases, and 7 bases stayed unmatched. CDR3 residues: CASSSGGQLADTQYF. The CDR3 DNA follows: TGCGCCAGCAGCTCGGGGGGGCAGTTGGCAGATACGCAGTATTTT.

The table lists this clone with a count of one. The CDR3, as DNA: TGTGCCAGTAGTATAGGAGGGGGCCTGGAGACTAATGAAAAACTGTTTTTT. Translating it yields CASSIGGGLETNEKLFF. The genes are TRBV19 and TRBJ1-4; 7 bases agree with TRBD1. Germline CDR1 LNHDA, CDR2 SQIVND (reference sequence). With V trimmed by 1 base and J by 2 bases, 7 bases remained unmatched. CDR3 size: 17 residues.

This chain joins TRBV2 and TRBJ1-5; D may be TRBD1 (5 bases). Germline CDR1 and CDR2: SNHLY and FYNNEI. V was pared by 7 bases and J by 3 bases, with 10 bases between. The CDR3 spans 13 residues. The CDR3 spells CASTGILNQPQHF. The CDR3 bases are TGTGCCAGCACAGGGATCCTCAATCAGCCCCAGCATTTT.

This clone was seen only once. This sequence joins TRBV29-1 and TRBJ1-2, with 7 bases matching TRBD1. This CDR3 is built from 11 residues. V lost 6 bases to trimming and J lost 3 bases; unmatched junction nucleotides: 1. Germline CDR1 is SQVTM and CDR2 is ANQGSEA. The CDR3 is CSVGTDYGYTF. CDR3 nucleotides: TGCAGCGTCGGGACAGACTATGGCTACACCTTC.

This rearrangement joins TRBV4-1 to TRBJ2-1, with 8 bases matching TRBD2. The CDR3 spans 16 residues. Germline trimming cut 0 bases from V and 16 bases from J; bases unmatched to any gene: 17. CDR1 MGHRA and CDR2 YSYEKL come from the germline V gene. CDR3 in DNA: TGCGCCAGCAGCCAAGATTCGGCCGGGGGGGGACTCCACCTTTTCTTC. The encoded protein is CASSQDSAGGGLHLFF.